Listed below are T cell receptor beta chains from one sample, sequenced in a study of T cell responses to AZD1222 COVID-19 vaccine. Assay: immunoSEQ multiplex PCR; the TCRdb copy retains only in-frame clones and omits some. The sample holds more than 100,000 clones, about 85% seen once. The sample here was peripheral blood, taken on day 0 of AZD1222 vaccination. These receptors all come from an adult in good health. CDR3s include the opening cysteine and the closing phenylalanine or tryptophan. The order of the fields is J gene, clone size, V gene, CDR3 protein. Only part of the rows carry a size: once, few, many, or a class if the clone is expanded.

TRBJ2-7 once TRBV2 CASSEGGYEQYF
TRBJ1-4 - TRBV11-2 CASSLLGRPNEKLFF
TRBJ1-1 - TRBV5-1 CASSWTGTEAFF
TRBJ2-2 - TRBV6-5 CASSRGTANTGELFF
TRBJ2-5 - TRBV4-1 CASSPAPDSQETQYF
TRBJ2-7 - TRBV9 CASSVGTSGYYEQYF
TRBJ2-3 - TRBV7-3 CASSLTAGSTDTQYF
TRBJ1-1 few TRBV5-1 CASSLAAWSTEAFF
TRBJ2-7 - TRBV7-3 CASSSEPGTRAYF
TRBJ1-2 - TRBV6-5 CASSAQGGSDYGYTF
TRBJ2-7 - TRBV24-1 CATSDPPPGKHYEQYF
TRBJ1-5 - TRBV28 CASSSSRTGRFQPQHF
TRBJ1-6 - TRBV5-5 CASSLVPGDNSPLHF
TRBJ2-1 once TRBV28 CASSSRGSYNEQFF
TRBJ2-1 - TRBV28 CASSPGLAGGGWFF
TRBJ2-1 - TRBV7-8 CASSQGGTSFF
TRBJ2-1 - TRBV29-1 CSVAAGGGSGGEQFF
TRBJ2-3 - TRBV20-1 CSARSTDTQYF
TRBJ1-1 - TRBV6-2/TRBV6-3 CASSYDSMNTEAFF
TRBJ2-2 - TRBV5-1 CASSLGGSVPGELFF
TRBJ1-2 - TRBV5-6 CASSFFNLGANYGYTF
TRBJ2-2 - TRBV5-1 CASSLTGQPNTGELFF
TRBJ1-1 - TRBV10-3 CAISALQGADTEAFF
TRBJ2-2 once TRBV3-1/TRBV3-2 CASSQPRTGGTGELFF
TRBJ1-1 once TRBV10-2 CASSPAPNTEAFF
TRBJ2-7 - TRBV30 CAWISGSWEQYF
TRBJ2-1 - TRBV28 CASSSRWSRINNEQFF
TRBJ1-1 few TRBV7-2 CASSLLARGGTEAFF
TRBJ1-5 - TRBV28 CASRPDRGRSYSNQPQHF
TRBJ1-1 - TRBV18 CASSPLGQMNTEAFF
TRBJ2-3 few TRBV6-4 CASSDMGADTQYF
TRBJ1-4 - TRBV28 CASRGPRYEKLFF
TRBJ1-1 - TRBV28 CASGQSLGLIDTEAFF
TRBJ2-2 - TRBV18 CASSPGVTGELFF
TRBJ1-3 - TRBV2 CASSGSRDRAGNTIYF
TRBJ1-6 - TRBV30 CAWDRGGSPLHF
TRBJ1-3 - TRBV7-2 CASSPAPALANTIYF
TRBJ2-1 - TRBV4-2 CASSQGSGVYNEQFF
TRBJ2-7 - TRBV5-4 CASSMGQRGEQYF
TRBJ2-1 - TRBV7-9 CADSLASGNEQFF
TRBJ2-7 - TRBV7-8 CASSLGREQYF
TRBJ1-1 once TRBV5-1 CASSLESARGGAFF
TRBJ1-4 - TRBV28 CASSLWGTGSEKLFF
TRBJ2-7 - TRBV19 CASSIENRGEGEQYF
TRBJ1-5 - TRBV18 CASSPSLDPSQPQHF